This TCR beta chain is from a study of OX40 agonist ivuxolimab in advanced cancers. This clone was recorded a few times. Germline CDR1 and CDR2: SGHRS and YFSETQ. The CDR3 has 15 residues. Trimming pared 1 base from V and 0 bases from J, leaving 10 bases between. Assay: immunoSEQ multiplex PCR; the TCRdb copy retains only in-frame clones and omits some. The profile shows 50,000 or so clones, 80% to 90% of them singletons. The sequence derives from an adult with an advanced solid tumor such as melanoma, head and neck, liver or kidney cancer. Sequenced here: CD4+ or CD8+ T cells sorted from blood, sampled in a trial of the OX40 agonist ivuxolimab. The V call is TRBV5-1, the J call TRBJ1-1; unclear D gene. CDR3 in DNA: TGCGCCAGCAGCTTGTTGGAGGGTCTGAACACTGAAGCTTTCTTT. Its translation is CASSLLEGLNTEAFF.